This TCR beta chain was captured by sequencing in a study of blood T cell repertoires in COVID-19. Germline values: CDR1 SGHTA, CDR2 FQGTGA. This CDR3 region has 14 residues. Unmatched junction bases numbered 4, after V lost 4 bases and J lost 4 bases. The repertoire was sequenced with immunoSEQ multiplex PCR; TCRdb's copy has only in-frame clones and lacks some. The repertoire holds roughly 220,000 clones, with about 88% as singletons. V and J are TRBV7-3 and TRBJ2-3, with TRBD1 matching over 8 bases. The sequenced sample was peripheral blood. The sequence came from a woman in her forties or fifties with COVID-19, enrolled during active disease. This CDR3 is CASSSDRASDTQYF. CDR3 bases: TGTGCCAGCAGCTCGGACAGGGCTTCAGATACGCAGTATTTT.